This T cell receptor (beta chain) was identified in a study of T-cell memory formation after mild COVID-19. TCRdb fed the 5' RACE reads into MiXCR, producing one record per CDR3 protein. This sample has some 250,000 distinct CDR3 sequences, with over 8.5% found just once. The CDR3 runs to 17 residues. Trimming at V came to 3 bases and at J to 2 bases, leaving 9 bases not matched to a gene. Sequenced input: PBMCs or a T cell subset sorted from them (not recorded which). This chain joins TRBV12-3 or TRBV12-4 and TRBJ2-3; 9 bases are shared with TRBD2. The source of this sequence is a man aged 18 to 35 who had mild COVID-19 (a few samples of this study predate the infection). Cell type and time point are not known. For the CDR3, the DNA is TGTGCCAGCAGTTTTGAGGCGACTAGCGGAAACACAGATACGCAGTATTTT. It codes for CASSFEATSGNTDTQYF.